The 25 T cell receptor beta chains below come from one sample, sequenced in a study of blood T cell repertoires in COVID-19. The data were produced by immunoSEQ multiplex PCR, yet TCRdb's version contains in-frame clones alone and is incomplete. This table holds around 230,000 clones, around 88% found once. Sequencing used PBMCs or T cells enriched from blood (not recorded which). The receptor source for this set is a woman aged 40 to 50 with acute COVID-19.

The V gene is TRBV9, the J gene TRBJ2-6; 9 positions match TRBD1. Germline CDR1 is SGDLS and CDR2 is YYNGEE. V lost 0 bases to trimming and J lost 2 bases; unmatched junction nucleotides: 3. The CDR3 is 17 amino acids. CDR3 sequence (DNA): TGTGCCAGCAGCGTAGATAACAGGGGGCCTGGGGCCAACGTCCTGACTTTC. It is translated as CASSVDNRGPGANVLTF.

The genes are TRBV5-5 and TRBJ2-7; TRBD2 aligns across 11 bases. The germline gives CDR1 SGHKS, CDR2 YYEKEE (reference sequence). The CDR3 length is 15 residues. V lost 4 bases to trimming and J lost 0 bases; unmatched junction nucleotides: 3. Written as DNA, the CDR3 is TGTGCCAGCAGCCCGGGACTAGCGGCCTCCTACGAGCAGTACTTC. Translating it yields CASSPGLAASYEQYF. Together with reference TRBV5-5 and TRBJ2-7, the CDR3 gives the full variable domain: DAGVTQSPTHLIKTRGQQVTLRCSPISGHKSVSWYQQVLGQGPQFIFQYYEKEERGRGNFPDRFSARQFPNYSSELNVNALLLGDSALYLCASSPGLAASYEQYFGPGTRLTVT.

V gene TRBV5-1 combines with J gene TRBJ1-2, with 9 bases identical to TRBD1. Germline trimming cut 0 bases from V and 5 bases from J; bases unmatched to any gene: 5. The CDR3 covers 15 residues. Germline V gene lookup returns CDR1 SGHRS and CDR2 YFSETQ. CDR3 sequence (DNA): TGCGCCAGCAGCTTGGCACCGGGACAGGGTTATGGCTACACCTTC. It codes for CASSLAPGQGYGYTF.

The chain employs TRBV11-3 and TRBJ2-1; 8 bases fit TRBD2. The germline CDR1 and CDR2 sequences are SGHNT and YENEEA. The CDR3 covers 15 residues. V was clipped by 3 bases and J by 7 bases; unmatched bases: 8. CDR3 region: CASSFSVASGNEQFF. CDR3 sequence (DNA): TGTGCCAGCAGCTTCAGCGTGGCTAGCGGGAATGAGCAGTTCTTC.

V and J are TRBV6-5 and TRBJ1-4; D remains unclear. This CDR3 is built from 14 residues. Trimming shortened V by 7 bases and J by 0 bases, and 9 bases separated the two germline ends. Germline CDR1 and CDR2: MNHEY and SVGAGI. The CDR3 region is CASTLPATNEKLFF. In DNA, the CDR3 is TGTGCCAGCACCCTCCCCGCAACTAATGAAAAACTGTTTTTT.

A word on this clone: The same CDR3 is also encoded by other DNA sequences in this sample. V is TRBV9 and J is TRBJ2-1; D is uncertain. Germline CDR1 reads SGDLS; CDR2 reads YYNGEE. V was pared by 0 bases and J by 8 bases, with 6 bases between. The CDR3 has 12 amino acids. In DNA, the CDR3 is TGTGCCAGCAGCGTAGACTTCGATGAGCAGTTCTTC. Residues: CASSVDFDEQFF.

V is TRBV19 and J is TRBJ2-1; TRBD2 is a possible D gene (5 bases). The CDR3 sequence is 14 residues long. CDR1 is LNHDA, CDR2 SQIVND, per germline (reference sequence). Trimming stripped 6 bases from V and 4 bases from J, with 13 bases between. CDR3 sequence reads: CASRGQDFYNEQFF. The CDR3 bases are TGTGCCAGTAGGGGCCAGGACTTTTACAATGAGCAGTTCTTC.

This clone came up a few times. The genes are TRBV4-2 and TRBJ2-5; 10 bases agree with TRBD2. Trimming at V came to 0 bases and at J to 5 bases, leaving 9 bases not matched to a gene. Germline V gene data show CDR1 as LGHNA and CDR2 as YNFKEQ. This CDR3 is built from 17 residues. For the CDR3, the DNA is TGTGCCAGCAGCCAAGACGAGGCCAGCGGGAGGGTGGAGACCCAGTACTTC. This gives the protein CASSQDEASGRVETQYF.

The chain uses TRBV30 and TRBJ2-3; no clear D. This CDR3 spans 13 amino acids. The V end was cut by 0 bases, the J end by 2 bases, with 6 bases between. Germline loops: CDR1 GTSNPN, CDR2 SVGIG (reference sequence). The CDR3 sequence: CAWSVLYTDTQYF. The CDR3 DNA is TGTGCCTGGAGTGTACTCTACACAGATACGCAGTATTTT.

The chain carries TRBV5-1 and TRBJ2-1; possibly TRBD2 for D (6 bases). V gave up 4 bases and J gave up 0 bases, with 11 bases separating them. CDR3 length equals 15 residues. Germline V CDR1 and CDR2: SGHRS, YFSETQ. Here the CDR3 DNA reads TGCGCCAGCAGCGCGGGACGGAACTCCTACAATGAGCAGTTCTTC. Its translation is CASSAGRNSYNEQFF.

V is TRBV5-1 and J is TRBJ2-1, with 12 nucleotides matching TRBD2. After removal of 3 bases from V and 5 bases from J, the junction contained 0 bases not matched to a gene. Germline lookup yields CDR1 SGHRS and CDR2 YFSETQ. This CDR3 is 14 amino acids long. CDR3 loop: CASSWTSGDNEQFF. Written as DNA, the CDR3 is TGCGCCAGCAGCTGGACTAGCGGGGACAATGAGCAGTTCTTC.

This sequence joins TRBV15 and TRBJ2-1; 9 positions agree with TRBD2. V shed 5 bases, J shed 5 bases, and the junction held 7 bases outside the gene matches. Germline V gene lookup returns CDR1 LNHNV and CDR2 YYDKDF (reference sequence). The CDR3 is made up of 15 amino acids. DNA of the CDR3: TGTGCCACCAGCTTGGGACTAGCCGGTGACAATGAGCAGTTCTTC. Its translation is CATSLGLAGDNEQFF.

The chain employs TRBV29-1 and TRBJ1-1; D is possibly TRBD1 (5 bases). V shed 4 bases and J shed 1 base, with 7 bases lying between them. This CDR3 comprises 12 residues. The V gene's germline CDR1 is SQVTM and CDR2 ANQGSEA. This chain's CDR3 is CSVGDRNTEAFF. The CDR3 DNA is TGCAGCGTTGGTGACAGGAACACTGAAGCTTTCTTT.

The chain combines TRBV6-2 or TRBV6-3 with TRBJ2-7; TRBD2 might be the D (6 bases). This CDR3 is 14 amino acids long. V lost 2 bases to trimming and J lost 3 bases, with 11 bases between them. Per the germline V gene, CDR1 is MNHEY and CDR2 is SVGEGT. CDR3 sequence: CASSYVGGNYEQYF. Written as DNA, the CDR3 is TGTGCCAGCAGTTACGTCGGGGGAAACTACGAGCAGTACTTC.

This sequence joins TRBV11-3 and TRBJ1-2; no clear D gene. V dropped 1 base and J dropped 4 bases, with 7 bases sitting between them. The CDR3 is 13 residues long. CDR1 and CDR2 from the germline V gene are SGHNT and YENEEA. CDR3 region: CASSLAGSYGYTF. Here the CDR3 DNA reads TGTGCCAGCAGCTTAGCCGGGAGCTATGGCTACACCTTC.

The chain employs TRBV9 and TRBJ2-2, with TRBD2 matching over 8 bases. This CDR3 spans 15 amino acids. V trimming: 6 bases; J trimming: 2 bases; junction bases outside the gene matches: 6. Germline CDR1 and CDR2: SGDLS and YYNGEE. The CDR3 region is CASTNLAGNTGELFF. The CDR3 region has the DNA TGTGCCAGCACCAATCTAGCGGGCAACACCGGGGAGCTGTTTTTT. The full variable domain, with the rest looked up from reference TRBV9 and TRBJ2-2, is DSGVTQTPKHLITATGQRVTLRCSPRSGDLSVYWYQQSLDQGLQFLIQYYNGEERAKGNILERFSAQQFPDLHSELNLSSLELGDSALYFCASTNLAGNTGELFFGEGSRLTVL.

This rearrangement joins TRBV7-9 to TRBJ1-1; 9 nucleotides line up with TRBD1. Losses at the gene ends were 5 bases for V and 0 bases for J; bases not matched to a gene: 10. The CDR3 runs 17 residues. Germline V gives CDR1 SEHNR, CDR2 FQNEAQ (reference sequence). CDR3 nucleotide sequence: TGTGCCAGCAGCCCCGGGACAGGGTCGGGGGTGAACACTGAAGCTTTCTTT. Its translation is CASSPGTGSGVNTEAFF.

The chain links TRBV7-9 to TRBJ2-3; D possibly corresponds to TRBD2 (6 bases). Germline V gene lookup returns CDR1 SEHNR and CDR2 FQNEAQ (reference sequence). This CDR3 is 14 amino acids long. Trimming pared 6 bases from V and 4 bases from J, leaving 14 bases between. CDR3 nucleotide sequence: TGTGCCAGCAGGCGGGACTCAGGCGCAGATACGCAGTATTTT. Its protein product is CASRRDSGADTQYF.

CDR3 loop: CARSHRRYGYTF. Here the CDR3 DNA reads TGTGCCAGAAGCCACCGGAGATATGGCTACACCTTC. The gene calls are TRBV5-3 and TRBJ1-2; D unclear. TRBV5-3 is flagged as an ORF with uncertain function. The CDR3 runs to 12 residues. Trimming took off 4 bases at V and 5 bases at J, with 9 bases between the two ends.

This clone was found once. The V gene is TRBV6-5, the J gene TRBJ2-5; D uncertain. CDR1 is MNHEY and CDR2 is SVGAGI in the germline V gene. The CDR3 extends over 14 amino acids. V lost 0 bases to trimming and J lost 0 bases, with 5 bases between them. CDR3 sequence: CASSYSGYQETQYF. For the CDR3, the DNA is TGTGCCAGCAGTTACTCCGGGTACCAAGAGACCCAGTACTTC.

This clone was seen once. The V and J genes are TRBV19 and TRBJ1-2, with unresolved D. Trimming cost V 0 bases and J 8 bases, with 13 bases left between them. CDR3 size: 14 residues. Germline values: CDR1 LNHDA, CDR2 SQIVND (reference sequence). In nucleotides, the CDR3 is TGTGCCAGTAGTATAGATAATAACGGACTGGGCTACACCTTC. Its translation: CASSIDNNGLGYTF. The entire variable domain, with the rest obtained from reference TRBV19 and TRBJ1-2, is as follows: DGGITQSPKYLFRKEGQNVTLSCEQNLNHDAMYWYRQDPGQGLRLIYYSQIVNDFQKGDIAEGYSVSREKKESFPLTVTSAQKNPTAFYLCASSIDNNGLGYTFGSGTRLTVV.

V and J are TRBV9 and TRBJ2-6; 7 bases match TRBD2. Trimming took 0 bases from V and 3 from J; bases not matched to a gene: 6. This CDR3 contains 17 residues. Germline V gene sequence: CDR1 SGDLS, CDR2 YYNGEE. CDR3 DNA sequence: TGTGCCAGCAGCGTAGAGGCGGGAGAGGGTGGGGCCAACGTCCTGACTTTC. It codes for CASSVEAGEGGANVLTF. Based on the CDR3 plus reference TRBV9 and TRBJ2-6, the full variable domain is DSGVTQTPKHLITATGQRVTLRCSPRSGDLSVYWYQQSLDQGLQFLIQYYNGEERAKGNILERFSAQQFPDLHSELNLSSLELGDSALYFCASSVEAGEGGANVLTFGAGSRLTVL.

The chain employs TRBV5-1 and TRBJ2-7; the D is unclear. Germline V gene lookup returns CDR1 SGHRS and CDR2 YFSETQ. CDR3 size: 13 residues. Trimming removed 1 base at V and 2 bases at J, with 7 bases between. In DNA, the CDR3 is TGCGCCAGCAGCTTGACACCGACCTACGAGCAGTACTTC. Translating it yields CASSLTPTYEQYF.

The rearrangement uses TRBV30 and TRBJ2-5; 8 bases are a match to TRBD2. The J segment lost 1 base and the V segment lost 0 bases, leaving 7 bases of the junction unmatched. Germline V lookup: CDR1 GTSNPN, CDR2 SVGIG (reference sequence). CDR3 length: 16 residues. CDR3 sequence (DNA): TGTGCCTGGAGTGTAGGGCTCGCGGGAGGCCAAGAGACCCAGTACTTC. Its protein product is CAWSVGLAGGQETQYF. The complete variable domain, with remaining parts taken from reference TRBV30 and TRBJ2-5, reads SQTIHQWPATLVQPVGSPLSLECTVEGTSNPNLYWYRQAAGRGLQLLFYSVGIGQISSEVPQNLSASRPQDRQFILSSKKLLLSDSGFYLCAWSVGLAGGQETQYFGPGTRLLVL.

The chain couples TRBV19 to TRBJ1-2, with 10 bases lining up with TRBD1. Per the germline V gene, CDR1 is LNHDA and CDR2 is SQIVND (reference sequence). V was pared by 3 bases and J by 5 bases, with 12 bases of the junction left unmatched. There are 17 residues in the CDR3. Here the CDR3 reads CASSMTTGDRGPYGYTF. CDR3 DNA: TGTGCCAGTAGTATGACCACCGGGGACAGGGGACCATATGGCTACACCTTC.